The 26 T cell receptor beta chains given below trace back to one sample, sequenced in a study of early T cells in non-severe SARS-CoV-2 infection. MiXCR, applied by TCRdb to the 5' RACE reads, yields one record per CDR3 protein. The sample includes 30,000 to 40,000 distinct CDR3 sequences, approximately 9.2% of them seen just once. Sequencing was performed on whole blood. These receptors were taken from an adult who was a healthcare worker with PCR-confirmed SARS-CoV-2 infection or an uninfected control (not recorded which).

Ten or more counts support this clonotype. The rearrangement uses TRBV20-1 and TRBJ2-7; D possibly corresponds to TRBD1 (5 bases). V gave up 4 bases and J gave up 3 bases, with 10 bases separating them. In germline, CDR1 is DFQATT, CDR2 SNEGSKA (reference sequence). This CDR3 region has 12 residues. The CDR3 region has the DNA TGCAGTGCTACCAGAACAGGCTACGAGCAGTACTTC. This sequence encodes CSATRTGYEQYF.

This clonotype appeared a few times. The V and J genes are TRBV20-1 and TRBJ2-3; 10 positions match TRBD2. The CDR3 runs to 14 residues. With V trimmed by 6 bases and J by 2 bases, 5 bases remained unmatched. Germline loops: CDR1 DFQATT, CDR2 SNEGSKA (reference sequence). The DNA of the CDR3 is TGCAGTGCCCGGACTAGCGGAAACACAGATACGCAGTATTTT. Translation gives CSARTSGNTDTQYF.

There are a few counts of this clonotype. The chain couples TRBV14 to TRBJ2-5, with 9 bases fitting TRBD1. The germline V gene has CDR1 SGHDN and CDR2 FVKESK. This CDR3 contains 17 residues. The junction had 15 bases not matched to a gene; V was cut back by 5 bases and J by 5 bases. CDR3 bases: TGTGCCAGCAGCGTCCGGGACAGGGATATTTATTGGGAGACCCAGTACTTC. It translates to CASSVRDRDIYWETQYF.

The gene calls are TRBV12-5 and TRBJ2-5; the match to TRBD2 covers 9 bases. Germline CDR1 reads LGHNT; CDR2 reads FRNRAP. This CDR3 contains 14 residues. The junction had 4 bases not matched to a gene; V was cut back by 7 bases and J by 1 base. The CDR3 loop reads CASASGGSQETQYF. For the CDR3, the DNA is TGTGCTAGTGCGAGCGGGGGGTCCCAAGAGACCCAGTACTTC.

This clonotype has at least ten counts. The chain joins TRBV29-1 to TRBJ1-3; D ambiguous. The CDR3 loop spans 14 amino acids. The ends were cut back, 0 bases at V and 4 bases at J, with 10 bases in the middle. The V gene's germline CDR1 is SQVTM and CDR2 ANQGSEA. The DNA of the CDR3 is TGCAGCGTTGAAGAGTCCACGAAGGGAAACACCATATATTTT. As protein: CSVEESTKGNTIYF.

This clonotype was seen at least ten times. This chain joins TRBV7-8 and TRBJ1-1, with TRBD1 as a possible D gene (6 bases). The CDR3 consists of 12 residues. V lost 2 bases and J lost 9, with 10 bases in between. Germline loops: CDR1 SGHVS, CDR2 FQNEAQ. CDR3 DNA sequence: TGTGCCAGCAGCTTATTCGGGGGGCAAGCTTTCTTT. Its protein is CASSLFGGQAFF.

The sample holds many counts of this clonotype. The chain joins TRBV7-2 to TRBJ2-7; 8 nucleotides match TRBD2. This CDR3 has 16 amino acids. The germline gives CDR1 SGHTA, CDR2 FQGNSA. V trimming: 5 bases; J trimming: 0 bases; junction bases outside the gene matches: 9. In DNA, the CDR3 is TGTGCCAGCAGCCCCGCGGCTAGCGGGCTCTCCTACGAGCAGTACTTC. Its protein is CASSPAASGLSYEQYF.

The chain is built from TRBV20-1 and TRBJ1-1; weak D call: TRBD1 (6 bases). The CDR3 is 12 residues long. The V and J ends lost 5 bases and 4 bases respectively, with 11 bases between them. Germline V gives CDR1 DFQATT, CDR2 SNEGSKA (reference sequence). The CDR3, as DNA: TGCAGTGCTGGTCAAGGGGGCACTGAAGCTTTCTTT. This encodes CSAGQGGTEAFF.

Many counts were recorded for this clonotype. The chain uses TRBV19 and TRBJ2-2; 10 bases are shared with TRBD1. The CDR3 runs 14 residues. Germline CDR1 is LNHDA and CDR2 is SQIVND (reference sequence). Trimming removed 6 bases from V and 4 bases from J; junction bases left unmatched: 2. CDR3 DNA sequence: TGTGCCAGTAGGGGGACAGGGGTCACCGGGGAGCTGTTTTTT. Protein product: CASRGTGVTGELFF.

This chain links TRBV10-3 with TRBJ1-1; D uncertain. This CDR3 is built from 11 residues. CDR1 is ENHRY, CDR2 SYGVKD, per germline. The ends were cut back, 2 bases at V and 8 bases at J, with 6 bases in the middle. CDR3: CAISEGREAFF. CDR3 bases: TGTGCCATCAGTGAGGGCAGGGAAGCTTTCTTT.

The V call is TRBV18, the J call TRBJ2-3; D unresolved. Germline CDR1 KGHSH, CDR2 LQKENI. The CDR3 consists of 12 residues. Trimming left V 3 bases short and J 1 base short, with 2 bases between. CDR3 sequence reads: CASSPGTDTQYF. The CDR3 region has the DNA TGTGCCAGCTCACCGGGCACAGATACGCAGTATTTT.

This clonotype was found many times. The chain links TRBV20-1 to TRBJ2-1; 7 bases line up with TRBD2. Trimming removed 6 bases from V and 1 base from J; junction bases left unmatched: 12. This CDR3 is built from 16 residues. CDR1 is DFQATT, CDR2 SNEGSKA, per germline (reference sequence). The CDR3 sequence is CSAEIGGGISYNEQFF. DNA of the CDR3: TGCAGTGCGGAGATTGGGGGAGGGATTTCCTACAATGAGCAGTTCTTC.

This clonotype was seen repeatedly, ten times or more. This rearrangement joins TRBV7-3 to TRBJ1-1; 8 bases map to TRBD1. In germline, CDR1 is SGHTA, CDR2 FQGTGA. Losses at the gene ends were 1 base for V and 4 bases for J; bases not matched to a gene: 5. The CDR3 loop spans 15 amino acids. The CDR3 spells CASSLNAGGFTEAFF. DNA of the CDR3: TGTGCCAGCAGCTTAAATGCAGGGGGCTTCACTGAAGCTTTCTTT.

This clonotype was observed many times. The J gene is TRBJ2-3, the V gene TRBV7-3; D is possibly TRBD1 (6 bases). Germline V lookup: CDR1 SGHTA, CDR2 FQGTGA. Trimming stripped 5 bases from V and 4 bases from J, with 16 bases between. The CDR3 loop spans 15 amino acids. The CDR3 nucleotides are TGTGCCAGCAGCATCAAGACAGGTTTTTCAGATACGCAGTATTTT. This codes for CASSIKTGFSDTQYF.

This clonotype was observed a handful of times. The genes are TRBV7-3 and TRBJ2-3; no clear D gene. Germline loops: CDR1 SGHTA, CDR2 FQGTGA. V was trimmed by 5 bases and J by 2 bases, leaving 23 bases between them. The CDR3 contains 18 residues. CDR3: CASSPRPTTRYHTDTQYF. Here the CDR3 DNA reads TGTGCCAGCAGCCCACGTCCAACCACTCGATATCACACAGATACGCAGTATTTT.

Ten or more counts support this clonotype. The chain couples TRBV25-1 to TRBJ1-4; maybe TRBD1 (6 bases). The V gene's germline CDR1 is MGHDK and CDR2 SYGVNS. The CDR3 is made up of 18 amino acids. Trimming took 6 bases from V and 7 from J, leaving 27 bases between them. Here the CDR3 reads CASSDGGQRGGASEKLFF. CDR3 nucleotides: TGTGCCAGCAGCGATGGGGGGCAGCGTGGGGGTGCCTCTGAAAAACTGTTTTTT. The full variable domain, with the rest looked up from reference TRBV25-1 and TRBJ1-4, is EADIYQTPRYLVIGTGKKITLECSQTMGHDKMYWYQQDPGMELHLIHYSYGVNSTEKGDLSSESTVSRIRTEHFPLTLESARPSHTSQYLCASSDGGQRGGASEKLFFGSGTQLSVL.

The table lists this clonotype with many counts. The genes are TRBV6-2 or TRBV6-3 and TRBJ2-4, with D unresolved. The length of the CDR3 is 15 residues. The germline V gene has CDR1 MNHEY and CDR2 SVGEGT. The CDR3 here is CASSGLRLAKNIQYF. The DNA for the CDR3 is TGTGCTTCGTCAGGATTGAGGTTGGCCAAAAACATTCAGTACTTC.

This clonotype was detected ten times or more. The V gene is TRBV5-1, the J gene TRBJ2-1, with TRBD2 matching over 13 bases. CDR3 length equals 16 residues. Germline loops: CDR1 SGHRS, CDR2 YFSETQ. The junction had 7 bases not matched to a gene; V was cut back by 3 bases and J by 7 bases. The CDR3 DNA sequence: TGCGCCAGCAGCTCAATCAGGACTAGCGGGGGTAATGAGCAGTTCTTC. This gives the protein CASSSIRTSGGNEQFF.

In this sample, this clonotype turned up many times. This rearrangement joins TRBV5-1 to TRBJ1-1; TRBD1 agrees at 8 bases. Germline V lookup: CDR1 SGHRS, CDR2 YFSETQ. After removal of 1 base from V and 4 bases from J, the junction contained 3 bases not matched to a gene. The CDR3 covers 14 residues. The CDR3 spells CASSLPTGGTEAFF. In nucleotides, the CDR3 is TGCGCCAGCAGCTTGCCCACAGGGGGCACTGAAGCTTTCTTT.

There are many counts of this clonotype. V usage is TRBV19 and J usage is TRBJ2-7, with D possibly matching TRBD2 (6 bases). This CDR3 has 14 residues. V shed 3 bases and J shed 6 bases, with 15 bases lying between them. Looked up from germline, CDR1 is LNHDA and CDR2 is SQIVND (reference sequence). CDR3 DNA sequence: TGTGCCAGTAGTATCTGGGTCTACGGGGGCGAGCAGTACTTC. It translates to CASSIWVYGGEQYF.

This clonotype was seen repeatedly, ten times or more. The chain has TRBV29-1 and TRBJ1-1; D is undetermined. Trimming shortened V by 3 bases and J by 1 base, and 3 bases separated the two germline ends. In germline, CDR1 is SQVTM, CDR2 ANQGSEA. The CDR3 totals 11 residues. CDR3 nucleotide sequence: TGCAGCGTTGAGGGGAACACTGAAGCTTTCTTT. Protein: CSVEGNTEAFF.

This clonotype was observed many times. This rearrangement joins TRBV6-1 to TRBJ2-4; 7 bases fit TRBD1. The CDR3 totals 16 residues. Germline V gene sequence: CDR1 MNHNS, CDR2 SASEGT. After removal of 4 bases from V and 1 base from J, the junction contained 7 bases not matched to a gene. CDR3 sequence: CASSGPGGSAKNIQYF. The CDR3 DNA follows: TGTGCCAGCAGTGGCCCAGGGGGTTCGGCCAAAAACATTCAGTACTTC.

This clonotype showed up many times. This sequence joins TRBV7-9 and TRBJ2-7; unclear D gene. V lost 4 bases to trimming and J lost 4 bases, with 5 bases between them. The CDR3 length is 11 residues. The germline CDR1 and CDR2 sequences are SEHNR and FQNEAQ (reference sequence). The DNA for the CDR3 is TGTGCCAGCAGCTCAAATTACGAGCAGTACTTC. Translating it yields CASSSNYEQYF.

This clonotype was seen repeatedly, ten times or more. The rearrangement joins TRBV9 to TRBJ1-1; D is ambiguous. The CDR3 runs to 14 residues. The V end lost 0 bases, the J end lost 1 base, and 7 bases lay between the germline ends. Germline V gives CDR1 SGDLS, CDR2 YYNGEE. CDR3 sequence (DNA): TGTGCCAGCAGCGTAGCTTCCGGGAACACTGAAGCTTTCTTT. Its translation is CASSVASGNTEAFF.

This clonotype was counted many times. The chain recombines TRBV9 with TRBJ2-1, with D possibly matching TRBD2 (5 bases). Trimming removed 3 bases at V and 5 bases at J, with 21 bases between. Germline CDR1 is SGDLS and CDR2 is YYNGEE. The CDR3 has 17 amino acids. In DNA form, the CDR3 reads TGTGCCAGCAGCGCTCAAATAAGACAACTAGAGAACAATGAGCAGTTCTTC. It codes for CASSAQIRQLENNEQFF.

This clonotype was observed at least ten times. This rearrangement joins TRBV27 to TRBJ1-5; D unclear. Germline V gene data show CDR1 as MNHEY and CDR2 as SMNVEV (reference sequence). CDR3 length equals 12 residues. Trimming removed 1 base from V and 7 bases from J, with 5 bases in between. The CDR3 loop is CASSLLGQPQHF. CDR3 coding DNA: TGTGCCAGCAGTTTATTAGGGCAGCCCCAGCATTTT.